The source of this T cell receptor (beta chain) is a study of CD8+CD57+ T cells in acquired aplastic anemia (dated by TCRdb to 2016 to 2018). Notes on the research overall: A mean of around 3.2 ug of DNA, ranging from about 0.2 to 27.4 ug, was extracted from sorted CD4+ and CD8+ cells. An average of around 9.8 million reads for CD4+ cells and 11 million to 13 million reads for CD8+ cells was obtained from healthy donor samples.

Genomic DNA served as template for TCR beta VDJ combination and CDR3 sequence profiling. An Illumina HiSeq 2000 was used for TCR repertoire sequencing. Per the authors' processing: Repertoires were assessed using TRBV/TRBJ rearrangement plots, CDR3 size and DJ length profiles, and Simpson's diversity index. Whichever DNA sequence was most abundant in the deep sequencing data was defined as the immunodominant clone. CDR3 amino acid sequences were checked for sharing across subjects and were also compared against the VDJdb database and published repertoires. TCRdb cleaned the public reads at Q25 with fastp, built clones with MiXCR and kept in-frame beta chains. Identical CDR3 protein sequences are pooled into one entry, listed with their most common genes and DNA. The V and J calls come from TCRdb's annotation, not from the publication. This sample gives approximately 50,000 distinct CDR3 sequences in total; approximately 78% of them show up just once. Of the sample, roughly 34% falls within the top ten clones.

In the study, sorted CD4+ and CD8+ blood T cells from patients with severe aplastic anemia and from healthy subjects underwent deep sequencing of TCR repertoires. Ficoll-Paque density gradient centrifugation was used to isolate peripheral blood mononuclear cells. CD4+ and CD8+ T cells were sorted by FACS or magnetic beads before DNA extraction. Findings and caveats that apply to the study as a whole: No significant difference in CD8+ Simpson's diversity was found between patients and healthy controls (P=0.060). Some 30 CD8+ CDR3 sequences were shared between patients and controls but appeared highly expressed in patients and within their immunodominant clones.

Details on this clonotype: No cognate antigen has been identified for it. Within one base of it there is no much larger clone, and no base qualities were kept.

Cut back by 6 bases and 2 bases, the V and J ends lie 17 bases apart. CDR1 and CDR2 are drawn from the germline V gene: SNHLY, FYNNEI. There are 15 amino acids in the CDR3, from cysteine to phenylalanine inclusive. Only CDR3 DNA is held: 45 bases, read in frame from base 1. This sequence originates from a human donor in good health, serving as a control. The receptor chain draws on TRBV2 and TRBJ2-7; the D gene is perhaps TRBD2, from 5 matching bases. Source material: sorted CD4+, CD8+, or CD8+CD57+ T cells (not recorded which) from PBMCs. The CDR3 protein sequence reads: CASREGSPPAYEQYF. The nucleotides read TGTGCCAGCAGAGAGGGATCCCCTCCAGCCTACGAGCAGTACTTC.